A single count supports the clone carrying this T cell receptor (beta chain). Its specificity is not known. This table comes from immunoSEQ multiplex PCR, and its TCRdb copy is limited to in-frame clones, with some not included. Of approximately 92,000 clones in the sample, approximately 75% were seen once. This entry comes from a study of shared clonotypes between healthy human individuals. Study-wide findings and caveats: The four-donor shared clonotypes exceeded non-shared clonotypes in generation probability, with non-shared ones scoring lower.

In germline, CDR1 is SEHNR, CDR2 FQNEAQ (reference sequence). The CDR3 has 18 amino acids. V lost 1 base to trimming and J lost 2 bases; unmatched junction nucleotides: 10. Sequencing was performed on memory CD8+ T cells sorted from blood. The subset denotes: CD45RO+ cells pooled with CCR7-negative TemRA cells. V and J are TRBV7-9 and TRBJ2-5; 10 bases align to TRBD2. The TCR was taken from a man in his thirties or forties in good health. In DNA, the CDR3 is TGTGCCAGCAGCTTAGATGGAAGAACTAGCGGGACTCAAGAGACCCAGTACTTC. This gives the protein CASSLDGRTSGTQETQYF.